This T cell receptor (beta chain) was identified during a study of T-cell reconstitution after alpha-beta-depleted transplantation in children. Preparing the TCRbeta library involved the use of unique molecular identifiers. TCRdb fed the PCR reads into MiXCR, producing one record per CDR3 protein. The sample lists some 300,000 distinct CDR3 sequences; around 10% were seen once. Deletions cut 1 base from V and 6 bases from J, with 6 bases between. The CDR3 spans 12 residues. In germline, CDR1 is SQVTM, CDR2 ANQGSEA. This chain connects TRBV29-1 to TRBJ2-2; a weak D match, TRBD1 (6 bases). The source of this sequence is a human donor who donated a stem cell graft to a child with acute lymphoblastic leukemia. Sequencing used PBMCs from the stem cell graft donor, obtained from the stem cell graft. CDR3 coding DNA: TGCAGCGTTGAAGGGACAGCCGGGGAGCTGTTTTTT. This encodes CSVEGTAGELFF.